This paragraph covers one T cell receptor beta chain sequence. Its antigen remains unidentified. This sample is drawn from a study of T cells expressing NK-cell markers. There are 14 residues in the CDR3. Using the 5' RACE reads, TCRdb records one entry per CDR3 protein without DNA. In all, the sample yields a few hundred thousand distinct CDR3 sequences. Broader study findings: Dominant NKG2C+ clonotypes in 6 or 7 donors made up about 1.0-7.0% of CD8+ T cells.

This TCR derives from a man aged 18-70 years in good health. The chain has TRBV12-3 or TRBV12-4 and TRBJ1-1; the TRBD1 assignment by TCRdb is unverifiable without DNA. The sequenced sample consisted of blood T cells: a sorted CD56 or NKG2C T cell subset, CD4+ or CD8+ T cells, or bulk PBMC T cells (not recorded which). The CDR3 protein is CASSLDRQAPEAFF.